The clone carrying this T cell receptor beta chain was detected a few times. Its antigen is as yet unknown. This sample was included in a study of T-cell memory formation after mild COVID-19. On the study more broadly: TCR clusters showed largely donor specificity. Study outcomes and limitations: Most CD4+ clones that shrank were in CM and EM, while CD8+ ones turned up in EMRA.

Trimming shortened V by 8 bases and J by 0 bases, and 11 bases separated the two germline ends. Germline values: CDR1 MNHEY, CDR2 SVGAGI. The CDR3 loop spans 13 amino acids. From the 5' RACE reads, TCRdb called clonotypes with MiXCR, one entry per CDR3 protein. Among some 43,000 distinct CDR3 sequences listed, 5.5% to 7% were seen once. Sequencing was performed on PBMCs or a T cell subset sorted from them (not recorded which). The receptor comes from an adult who had mild COVID-19 (a few samples of this study predate the infection). Cell type and time point are not known. The gene calls are TRBV6-5 and TRBJ2-7; no definite D call. The CDR3 reads CASYEQNSYEQYF. In DNA, the CDR3 is TGTGCCAGCTACGAACAGAACTCCTACGAGCAGTACTTC.